This T cell receptor beta chain was recovered during a study of blood T cells in healthy people across ages. Trimming at V came to 3 bases and at J to 7 bases, leaving 5 bases not matched to a gene. The CDR3 has 15 residues. CDR1 and CDR2 from the germline V gene are SNHLY and FYNNEI. The use of a sample-barcoded 5' primer and a J-beta primer mix characterized a second PCR of about 6 to 11 cycles. Tags on each cDNA molecule came from a template-switch adaptor with 12 random nucleotides. MiXCR was run by TCRdb on the 5' RACE reads, yielding one entry per CDR3 protein. Among roughly 550,000 distinct CDR3 sequences listed, 24% were seen once. This same sample was also part of a study on T cells of mothers and their children.

The TCR originated in a boy aged 5-17 years in good health. The J gene is TRBJ2-2, the V gene TRBV2, with TRBD2 identical over 10 bases. Sequencing was done on a sample of blood. Here the CDR3 DNA reads TGTGCCAGCAGTGACCCGGGACTAGCGTTCGGGGAGCTGTTTTTT. It encodes CASSDPGLAFGELFF.